This TCR beta chain was identified during a study of T cells in Graves' hyperthyroidism and ophthalmopathy. Points from the study as a whole: Most thyroid-expanded clonotypes above 0.001 were also found in blood. Stable hyperthyroidism was told apart from ophthalmopathy by a model built on 13 V-J features.

About this clonotype itself: Its antigen is not identified.

Germline V lookup: CDR1 LNHNV, CDR2 YYDKDF (reference sequence). V lost 2 bases and J 3 bases, leaving 16 bases between the germline ends. This CDR3 is 16 amino acids long. Amplification of TCR beta CDR3 regions was performed using RNA transcripts as template. First-round RT-PCR of the TCR CDR3 relied on the HTBI primer set. TCRdb ran MiXCR on the multiplex PCR reads and lists one entry per CDR3 protein. Counted here are 350,000 to 400,000 distinct CDR3 sequences, approximately 17% occurring once; the ten biggest clones make up 40%. This chain joins TRBV15 and TRBJ1-1, with D tentatively TRBD1 (5 bases). The TCR comes from a young man with Graves' ophthalmopathy. The sample taken for sequencing was blood. The CDR3 nucleotides read TGTGCCACCAGCAGACGGCCTCGGGACGTCCACACTGAAGCTTTCTTT. It codes for CATSRRPRDVHTEAFF.